This passage covers 30 T cell receptor beta chains from one sample sequenced in a study of Ad26.COV2.S vaccination and SARS-CoV-2 variants. Assay used: immunoSEQ multiplex PCR; TCRdb lists only in-frame clones, some missing. Here the sample spans 450,000 to 550,000 clones, nearly 90% being singletons. The treatment here: around 19 received Ad26.COV2.S at low or high dose, single or two shots; a few received placebo; per-sample allocation not given. Sampling was performed 63 days after the first vaccine or placebo injection. Here the sequenced sample was peripheral blood, taken in a trial of Ad26.COV2.S vaccine versus placebo. The receptors were sampled from a person between 18 and 59 years old who received the Ad26.COV2.S COVID-19 vaccine or a placebo.

A note on this clone: Additional DNA sequences in this sample encode the identical CDR3. The gene calls are TRBV27 and TRBJ2-6; D not certain. CDR1 is MNHEY and CDR2 is SMNVEV in the germline V gene (reference sequence). With 6 bases removed from V and 1 base from J, the gap between germline ends came to 4 bases. The CDR3 has 13 residues. The CDR3 nucleotides are TGTGCCAGCAGGGTATCTGGGGCCAACGTCCTGACTTTC. Translated: CASRVSGANVLTF.

This chain joins TRBV5-1 and TRBJ2-2; D unclear. The CDR3 length is 16 residues. Trimming removed 0 bases from V and 5 bases from J, with 14 bases in between. Germline values: CDR1 SGHRS, CDR2 YFSETQ. CDR3 DNA sequence: TGCGCCAGCAGCTTGGCTCGAGTTAGTAATACCGGGGAGCTGTTTTTT. Its translation is CASSLARVSNTGELFF.

V gene TRBV21-1 combines with J gene TRBJ1-5; the D call of TRBD1 is as the table states it, not checked on the DNA. TRBV21-1 is recorded as a pseudogene. The length of the CDR3 is 19 residues. CDR3 amino acids: CASSKGYPGTGTTNQPQHF. As DNA, the CDR3 is TGTGCCAGCAGCAAAGGCTACCCCGGGACAGGTACGACTAATCAGCCCCAGCATTTT.

This chain joins TRBV29-1 and TRBJ2-1, with 9 bases fitting TRBD1. This CDR3 has 13 amino acids. The germline CDR1 and CDR2 sequences are SQVTM and ANQGSEA. The V segment lost 7 bases and the J segment 5 bases; nucleotides outside the gene matches: 6. The CDR3 loop reads CSAGTGSHNEQFF. DNA for the CDR3: TGCAGCGCCGGGACAGGGTCCCACAATGAGCAGTTCTTC.

The rearrangement joins TRBV24-1 to TRBJ2-5, with D perhaps TRBD1 (5 bases). The CDR3 is made up of 13 amino acids. The germline V gene has CDR1 KGHDR and CDR2 SFDVKD. Trimming cost V 4 bases and J 5 bases, with 10 bases left between them. The CDR3 protein is CATSEGVWETQYF. CDR3 DNA sequence: TGTGCCACCAGTGAAGGGGTCTGGGAGACCCAGTACTTC.

The rearrangement joins TRBV6-1 to TRBJ1-1; no firm D call. Germline CDR1 is MNHNS and CDR2 is SASEGT. Trimming shortened V by 2 bases and J by 1 base, and 11 bases separated the two germline ends. There are 15 residues in the CDR3. Written as DNA, the CDR3 is TGTGCCAGCAGTGAAACATGGCAGGCGAACACTGAAGCTTTCTTT. It is translated as CASSETWQANTEAFF.

CDR3 loop: CASSEARYYEQYF. The CDR3 nucleotides are TGTGCCAGCAGTGAAGCGCGTTACTACGAGCAGTACTTC. V is TRBV6-1 and J is TRBJ2-7; D is uncertain. V dropped 0 bases and J dropped 3 bases, with 6 bases sitting between them. Germline V gene lookup returns CDR1 MNHNS and CDR2 SASEGT. The CDR3 consists of 13 residues.

The J gene is TRBJ1-4, the V gene TRBV5-5; 8 bases map to TRBD1. Germline V gene sequence: CDR1 SGHKS, CDR2 YYEKEE (reference sequence). Trimming at V came to 3 bases and at J to 6 bases, leaving 4 bases not matched to a gene. The CDR3 runs 14 residues. The CDR3 region has the DNA TGTGCCAGCAGCTACCGGACAGGGTATGAAAAACTGTTTTTT. Amino acids: CASSYRTGYEKLFF. Complete variable domain (other parts from reference TRBV5-5 and TRBJ1-4): DAGVTQSPTHLIKTRGQQVTLRCSPISGHKSVSWYQQVLGQGPQFIFQYYEKEERGRGNFPDRFSARQFPNYSSELNVNALLLGDSALYLCASSYRTGYEKLFFGSGTQLSVL.

V gene TRBV6-5 combines with J gene TRBJ1-2; 10 bases match TRBD1. This CDR3 comprises 16 residues. Trimming at V came to 0 bases and at J to 7 bases, leaving 8 bases not matched to a gene. In germline, CDR1 is MNHEY, CDR2 SVGAGI. The CDR3 loop is CASSYSTGQGLIGYTF. The CDR3 DNA reads as TGTGCCAGCAGTTACTCGACGGGACAGGGGCTTATTGGCTACACCTTC.

The chain uses TRBV7-2 and TRBJ1-5, with TRBD1 identical over 7 bases. The CDR3 sequence is 15 residues long. The ends lost 5 bases at V and 4 bases at J; junction bases unmatched: 8. The germline V gene has CDR1 SGHTA and CDR2 FQGNSA. The CDR3 sequence is CASSPQPGGNQPQHF. CDR3 nucleotides: TGTGCCAGCAGCCCCCAGCCAGGGGGAAATCAGCCCCAGCATTTT.

The chain links TRBV25-1 to TRBJ2-5; D possibly corresponds to TRBD1 (6 bases). V dropped 0 bases and J dropped 0 bases, with 14 bases sitting between them. CDR1 MGHDK and CDR2 SYGVNS come from the germline V gene. This CDR3 comprises 17 residues. As DNA, the CDR3 is TGTGCCAGCAGTGAATATCCCAGGGGATCGTACCAAGAGACCCAGTACTTC. Its protein product is CASSEYPRGSYQETQYF.

The chain links TRBV5-1 to TRBJ2-2; unclear D gene. The CDR3 has 15 amino acids. In germline, CDR1 is SGHRS, CDR2 YFSETQ. V was trimmed by 0 bases and J by 0 bases, leaving 6 bases between them. CDR3 loop: CASSLVSTNTGELFF. CDR3 bases: TGCGCCAGCAGCTTGGTCAGCACGAACACCGGGGAGCTGTTTTTT.

The chain joins TRBV18 to TRBJ2-7, with a possible D match to TRBD1 (6 bases). This CDR3 has 15 amino acids. V was pared by 1 base and J by 6 bases, with 16 bases between. Looked up from germline, CDR1 is KGHSH and CDR2 is LQKENI. CDR3 DNA sequence: TGTGCCAGCTCACCACTGGACAGCTCCTATGGCGAGCAGTACTTC. It encodes CASSPLDSSYGEQYF.

The chain carries TRBV18 and TRBJ2-3; the D gene is possibly TRBD1 (6 bases). This CDR3 contains 14 residues. Trimming pared 3 bases from V and 5 bases from J, leaving 12 bases between. Germline V gene sequence: CDR1 KGHSH, CDR2 LQKENI. CDR3 residues: CASSPGQRRDTQYF. The CDR3 DNA reads TGTGCCAGCTCACCCGGACAGAGACGAGATACGCAGTATTTT.

This rearrangement joins TRBV5-1 to TRBJ1-2, with 8 nucleotides matching TRBD1. This CDR3 contains 14 residues. Germline CDR1 and CDR2: SGHRS and YFSETQ. V was pared by 0 bases and J by 7 bases, with 5 bases of the junction left unmatched. Here the CDR3 reads CASSLGSRGLGYTF. CDR3 nucleotides: TGCGCCAGCAGCTTGGGGTCCAGGGGGCTTGGCTACACCTTC.

V is TRBV5-1 and J is TRBJ1-3, with no clear D. Per germline, CDR1 SGHRS and CDR2 YFSETQ. This CDR3 spans 17 amino acids. V was pared by 3 bases and J by 1 base, with 17 bases between. The CDR3 DNA reads as TGCGCCAGCAGCTGGCGGGAACAGAGTCCGTCTGGAAACACCATATATTTT. Protein product: CASSWREQSPSGNTIYF.

The V gene is TRBV27, the J gene TRBJ2-1; D ambiguous. Germline lookup yields CDR1 MNHEY and CDR2 SMNVEV (reference sequence). V lost 5 bases and J 0 bases, leaving 14 bases between the germline ends. The CDR3 extends over 16 amino acids. The CDR3 sequence is CASSARLGGSYNEQFF. The CDR3 DNA is TGTGCCAGCAGTGCCCGACTCGGCGGCTCCTACAATGAGCAGTTCTTC.

The chain links TRBV6-5 to TRBJ1-1, with 9 positions matching TRBD1. The CDR3 has 14 amino acids. V gave up 8 bases and J gave up 3 bases; unmatched junction bases: 7. Germline lookup yields CDR1 MNHEY and CDR2 SVGAGI. The CDR3 DNA follows: TGTGCCAGCCGTACGGACAGGGGAGACACTGAAGCTTTCTTT. This translates into CASRTDRGDTEAFF.

The V and J genes are TRBV28 and TRBJ1-1; weak D call: TRBD1 (6 bases). Germline V gene data show CDR1 as MDHEN and CDR2 as SYDVKM. The germline V and J ends were trimmed by 4 bases and 1 base, with 7 bases remaining between them. The CDR3 loop spans 13 amino acids. The DNA of the CDR3 is TGTGCCAGCAGTTGGACAGAGAACACTGAAGCTTTCTTT. Amino acid sequence: CASSWTENTEAFF.

The rearrangement uses TRBV15 and TRBJ2-7, with 7 bases fitting TRBD1. Germline CDR1 and CDR2: LNHNV and YYDKDF (reference sequence). The CDR3 has 14 amino acids. Trimming took 4 bases from V and 2 from J; bases not matched to a gene: 5. The chain's CDR3 is CATSTMTGTYEQYF. The CDR3 bases are TGTGCCACCAGCACAATGACAGGGACCTACGAGCAGTACTTC.

The J gene is TRBJ1-4, the V gene TRBV5-8; maybe TRBD1 (5 bases). V lost 4 bases, J lost 5 bases, and 18 bases lay in between. The CDR3 sequence is 16 residues long. CDR1 and CDR2 (germline): SGHTS, YDEGEE. The CDR3 DNA sequence: TGTGCCAGCAGCGCCGGGCACACGCGGGGGAATGAAAAACTGTTTTTT. Protein: CASSAGHTRGNEKLFF.

The genes are TRBV7-8 and TRBJ2-5; D may be TRBD1 (6 bases). In germline, CDR1 is SGHVS, CDR2 FQNEAQ. Trimming shortened V by 5 bases and J by 0 bases, and 25 bases separated the two germline ends. The CDR3 extends over 19 amino acids. This CDR3 is CASSPSPGALPLYQETQYF. The CDR3 DNA reads TGTGCCAGCAGCCCCAGCCCAGGGGCGCTACCCTTGTACCAAGAGACCCAGTACTTC.

V usage is TRBV12-3 or TRBV12-4 and J usage is TRBJ2-7, with D perhaps matching TRBD2 (6 bases). CDR3 length: 13 residues. Trimming took off 3 bases at V and 2 bases at J, with 8 bases between the two ends. CDR3 nucleotide sequence: TGTGCCAGCAGTTTTAGCGGTGCCTACGAGCAGTACTTC. It codes for CASSFSGAYEQYF.

The chain carries TRBV28 and TRBJ1-3; tentatively, D is TRBD1 (5 bases). V lost 7 bases to trimming and J lost 3 bases, with 19 bases between them. The CDR3 sequence is 16 residues long. CDR1 is MDHEN, CDR2 SYDVKM, per germline. The CDR3 region has the DNA TGTGCCAGCAACTCGGTGACAGCGGTTCTTGGAAACACCATATATTTT. Amino acid sequence: CASNSVTAVLGNTIYF.

This chain joins TRBV28 and TRBJ1-6, with D unclear. Deletions cut 2 bases from V and 7 bases from J, with 12 bases between. Germline V gene sequence: CDR1 MDHEN, CDR2 SYDVKM. This CDR3 has 15 amino acids. The chain's CDR3 is CASSLAYGKNSPLHF. The CDR3 DNA is TGTGCCAGCAGTTTAGCTTACGGAAAAAATTCACCCCTCCACTTT.

Only one count was recorded for this clone. This rearrangement joins TRBV5-4 to TRBJ1-1, with D uncertain. The CDR3 is made up of 11 amino acids. V was cut by 2 bases and J by 5 bases, with 4 bases left in between. The germline CDR1 and CDR2 sequences are SGHNT and YYREEE (reference sequence). The CDR3 loop is CASSFGTEAFF. CDR3 DNA: TGTGCCAGCAGCTTCGGGACTGAAGCTTTCTTT.

V is TRBV15 and J is TRBJ2-7, with D unresolved. CDR1 and CDR2 (germline): LNHNV, YYDKDF (reference sequence). This CDR3 comprises 14 residues. The ends were cut back, 4 bases at V and 0 bases at J, with 10 bases in the middle. This chain's CDR3 is CATSIASSSYEQYF. The CDR3 DNA reads as TGTGCCACCAGCATAGCTTCAAGCTCCTACGAGCAGTACTTC.

The chain uses TRBV5-1 and TRBJ1-4; D possibly corresponds to TRBD1 (5 bases). V was shortened by 1 base and J by 2 bases, with 12 bases between the two germline ends. The CDR3 loop spans 16 amino acids. The germline CDR1 and CDR2 sequences are SGHRS and YFSETQ. The CDR3 here is CASSLNGGTTNEKLFF. CDR3 nucleotides: TGCGCCAGCAGCTTGAATGGGGGGACGACTAATGAAAAACTGTTTTTT. The whole variable domain, filled in from reference TRBV5-1 and TRBJ1-4, reads KAGVTQTPRYLIKTRGQQVTLSCSPISGHRSVSWYQQTPGQGLQFLFEYFSETQRNKGNFPGRFSGRQFSNSRSEMNVSTLELGDSALYLCASSLNGGTTNEKLFFGSGTQLSVL.

This chain links TRBV9 with TRBJ2-2; 7 nucleotides match TRBD1. CDR3 length: 15 amino acids. The V gene's germline CDR1 is SGDLS and CDR2 YYNGEE. The junction had 1 base not matched to a gene; V was cut back by 2 bases and J by 0 bases. The CDR3 loop is CASSVTGSNTGELFF. CDR3 coding DNA: TGTGCCAGCAGCGTGACAGGGTCGAACACCGGGGAGCTGTTTTTT. Variable domain in full (rest from reference TRBV9 and TRBJ2-2): DSGVTQTPKHLITATGQRVTLRCSPRSGDLSVYWYQQSLDQGLQFLIQYYNGEERAKGNILERFSAQQFPDLHSELNLSSLELGDSALYFCASSVTGSNTGELFFGEGSRLTVL.

This chain joins TRBV9 and TRBJ2-3; D gene unclear. V was clipped by 6 bases and J by 3 bases, with 17 bases between them. The CDR3 totals 15 residues. Germline values: CDR1 SGDLS, CDR2 YYNGEE. The CDR3 reads CASTSSPLETDTQYF. The CDR3 DNA reads as TGTGCCAGCACCAGTAGCCCTTTAGAAACAGATACGCAGTATTTT.